The text below deals with one T cell receptor (beta chain). Germline CDR1 reads MDHEN; CDR2 reads SYDVKM. Losses at the gene ends were 8 bases for V and 5 bases for J; bases not matched to a gene: 15. The CDR3 contains 16 residues. Positive CCR7 selection of CD45RO-negative cells yielded the naive CD8 cells, and terminally differentiated effector memory CD45RA+ cells were excluded. The test was conducted at deep level. Data came from immunoSEQ multiplex PCR; TCRdb stores just in-frame clones and leaves some out. This sample has about 2.1 million clones, with more than 85% found just once. This specimen comes from a study of shared clonotypes between healthy human individuals. About the research overall: Per donor, three plates held CD4 naive cells, three held CD4 memory, two held CD8 naive and one held CD8 memory.

The chain joins TRBV28 to TRBJ2-1, with TRBD2 matching 7 bases. This clonotype was obtained from a man aged 18-30 years in good health. Some clones in this sample may be carry-over from other donors' samples. Source material: naive CD8+ T cells from PBMCs. The CDR3 region is CASRVIGEGLHNEQFF. CDR3 bases: TGTGCCAGCCGGGTTATCGGGGAGGGCCTCCACAATGAGCAGTTCTTC.